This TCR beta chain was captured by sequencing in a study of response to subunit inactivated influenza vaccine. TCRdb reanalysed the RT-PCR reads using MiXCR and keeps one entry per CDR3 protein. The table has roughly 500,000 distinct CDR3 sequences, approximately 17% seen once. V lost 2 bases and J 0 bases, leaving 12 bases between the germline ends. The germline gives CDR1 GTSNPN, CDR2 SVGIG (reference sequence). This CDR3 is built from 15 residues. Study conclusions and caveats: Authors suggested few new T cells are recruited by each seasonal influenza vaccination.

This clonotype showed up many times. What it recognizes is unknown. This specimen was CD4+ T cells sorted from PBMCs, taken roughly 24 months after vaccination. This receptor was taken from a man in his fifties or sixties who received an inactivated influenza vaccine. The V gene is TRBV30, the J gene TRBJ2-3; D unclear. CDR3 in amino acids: CAWSSVAQSTDTQYF. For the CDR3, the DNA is TGTGCCTGGAGTAGCGTAGCACAGAGCACAGATACGCAGTATTTT.